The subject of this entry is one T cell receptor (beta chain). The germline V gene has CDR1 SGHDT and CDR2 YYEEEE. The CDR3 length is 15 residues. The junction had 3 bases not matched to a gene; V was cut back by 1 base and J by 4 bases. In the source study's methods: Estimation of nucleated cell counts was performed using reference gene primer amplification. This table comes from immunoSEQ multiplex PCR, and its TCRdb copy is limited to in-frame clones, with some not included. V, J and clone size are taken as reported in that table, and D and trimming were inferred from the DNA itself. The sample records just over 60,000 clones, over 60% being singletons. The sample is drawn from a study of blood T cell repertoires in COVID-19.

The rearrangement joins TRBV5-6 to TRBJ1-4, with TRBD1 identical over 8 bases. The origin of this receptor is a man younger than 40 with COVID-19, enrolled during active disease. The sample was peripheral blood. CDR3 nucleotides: TGTGCCAGCAGCTTGTACAGGGGGATTAATGAAAAACTGTTTTTT. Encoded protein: CASSLYRGINEKLFF.